This passage covers 27 T cell receptor beta chains from one sample sequenced in a study of T-cell memory formation after mild COVID-19. MiXCR was run by TCRdb on the 5' RACE reads, yielding one entry per CDR3 protein. The profile covers about 430,000 distinct CDR3 sequences, with 20% to 25% appearing a single time and 7.5% to 10% taken by the ten largest. Input material: PBMCs or a T cell subset sorted from them (not recorded which). The receptors were gathered from an adult woman who had mild COVID-19 (a few samples of this study predate the infection). Cell type and time point are not known.

This clonotype was seen more than once but under ten times. The gene calls are TRBV12-3 or TRBV12-4 and TRBJ1-5; 9 bases agree with TRBD1. The CDR3 has 15 amino acids. The junction had 7 bases not matched to a gene; V was cut back by 3 bases and J by 7 bases. CDR3 in amino acids: CASSLGGQGSQPQHF. The CDR3 bases are TGTGCCAGCAGTTTGGGTGGACAGGGGTCCCAGCCCCAGCATTTT.

This chain uses TRBV19 with TRBJ1-1, with D maybe TRBD1 (6 bases). This CDR3 has 14 amino acids. CDR1 and CDR2 (germline): LNHDA, SQIVND (reference sequence). Trimming took 6 bases from V and 0 from J, leaving 11 bases between them. The CDR3 region is CASRKGDLNTEAFF. The DNA of the CDR3 is TGTGCCAGTAGGAAGGGGGACCTGAACACTGAAGCTTTCTTT.

V is TRBV7-2 and J is TRBJ2-1; possible D gene TRBD2, 6 bases. CDR1 SGHTA and CDR2 FQGNSA come from the germline V gene. The V end was cut by 5 bases, the J end by 6 bases, with 17 bases between. The CDR3 spans 15 residues. The CDR3 here is CASSLARVGGNEQFF. DNA for the CDR3: TGTGCCAGCAGCCTCGCAAGGGTCGGGGGCAATGAGCAGTTCTTC.

V and J are TRBV6-5 and TRBJ1-1; no clear D. CDR3 length: 15 residues. Trimming removed 5 bases at V and 3 bases at J, with 16 bases between. The germline gives CDR1 MNHEY, CDR2 SVGAGI. The CDR3 DNA sequence: TGTGCCAGCAGTAAGATACCGGTCGGGGACACTGAAGCTTTCTTT. Residues: CASSKIPVGDTEAFF.

This clonotype was detected only once. The chain is built from TRBV15 and TRBJ2-7; either TRBD1 or TRBD2 may supply D (7 bases each). V lost 1 base, J lost 7 bases, and 29 bases lay in between. The CDR3 contains 19 residues. CDR1 is LNHNV and CDR2 is YYDKDF in the germline V gene (reference sequence). CDR3 residues: CATSRALGGGGLALGEQYF. DNA for the CDR3: TGTGCCACCAGCAGAGCCCTAGGGGGCGGGGGCCTTGCCCTGGGGGAGCAGTACTTC.

The chain couples TRBV7-9 to TRBJ2-2; D unclear. Trimming left V 7 bases short and J 1 base short, with 13 bases between. The CDR3 runs to 15 residues. Looked up from germline, CDR1 is SEHNR and CDR2 is FQNEAQ (reference sequence). This chain's CDR3 is CASNSAPLNTGELFF. As DNA, the CDR3 is TGTGCCAGCAACTCGGCCCCCTTGAACACCGGGGAGCTGTTTTTT.

The chain is built from TRBV7-2 and TRBJ2-7; 9 bases are shared with TRBD1. The CDR3 totals 15 residues. Germline trimming cut 5 bases from V and 3 bases from J; bases unmatched to any gene: 8. The germline V gene encodes CDR1 SGHTA and CDR2 FQGNSA. The CDR3 spells CASSRTGQGLYEQYF. CDR3 DNA sequence: TGTGCCAGCAGCAGAACGGGACAGGGTCTCTACGAGCAGTACTTC.

This clonotype has just a few counts. The rearrangement links TRBV18 to TRBJ1-3; D gene unclear. V lost 0 bases, J lost 0 bases, and 9 bases lay in between. The germline CDR1 and CDR2 sequences are KGHSH and LQKENI. The CDR3 runs to 16 residues. CDR3 region: CASSPPVGSSGNTIYF. CDR3 sequence (DNA): TGTGCCAGCTCACCACCGGTCGGGAGCTCTGGAAACACCATATATTTT.

The chain carries TRBV12-3 or TRBV12-4 and TRBJ2-4; D unclear. Trimming left V 7 bases short and J 3 bases short, with 7 bases between. The CDR3 loop spans 12 amino acids. The CDR3 here is CASTPGKNIQYF. The CDR3 bases are TGTGCCAGCACCCCTGGCAAAAACATTCAGTACTTC.

This clonotype occurred a few times. The J gene is TRBJ2-1, the V gene TRBV3-1, with D perhaps TRBD1 (6 bases). The V and J ends lost 1 base and 9 bases respectively, with 10 bases between them. The CDR3 consists of 13 residues. Germline V CDR1 and CDR2: LGHDT, YNNKEL (reference sequence). The CDR3 DNA is TGTGCCAGCAGCCAAGGGACAGCCGTTGAGCAGTTCTTC. This encodes CASSQGTAVEQFF.

The chain employs TRBV7-2 and TRBJ2-2; 7 nucleotides align to TRBD1. The CDR3 covers 13 residues. The V gene end was trimmed by 6 bases and the J gene end by 6 bases; junction bases not matched to a gene: 4. The germline V gene has CDR1 SGHTA and CDR2 FQGNSA. CDR3 sequence: CASSMTGPGELFF. The CDR3 bases are TGTGCCAGCAGTATGACAGGGCCCGGGGAGCTGTTTTTT.

This rearrangement joins TRBV19 to TRBJ1-2, with D perhaps matching TRBD1 (5 bases). V was shortened by 1 base and J by 7 bases, with 13 bases between the two germline ends. CDR1 and CDR2 (germline): LNHDA, SQIVND (reference sequence). The CDR3 has 14 residues. The DNA of the CDR3 is TGTGCCAGTAGTATAGCCCCCCAGGGATTTGGCTACACCTTC. Translation gives CASSIAPQGFGYTF.

The V call is TRBV7-6, the J call TRBJ2-7; 8 bases line up with TRBD1. The CDR3 runs 15 residues. Trimming at V came to 1 base and at J to 3 bases, leaving 5 bases not matched to a gene. The germline V gene has CDR1 SGHVS and CDR2 FNYEAQ. CDR3 sequence (DNA): TGTGCCAGCAGCTTAGGTGAGACAGGGGACTACGAGCAGTACTTC. It yields the protein CASSLGETGDYEQYF.

This clonotype came up a few times. The V call is TRBV24-1, the J call TRBJ2-2; TRBD2 might be the D (6 bases). Between the trimmed V and J ends, which lost 4 bases and 5 bases, there was a span of 10 bases. Germline V gives CDR1 KGHDR, CDR2 SFDVKD. This CDR3 is 14 amino acids long. The CDR3 protein is CATSDPGGTGELFF. The CDR3 DNA reads as TGTGCCACCAGTGACCCCGGAGGGACCGGGGAGCTGTTTTTT.

J is TRBJ2-3 and V is TRBV18, with 10 bases fitting TRBD1. In germline, CDR1 is KGHSH, CDR2 LQKENI. Trimming removed 3 bases from V and 6 bases from J; junction bases left unmatched: 3. This CDR3 contains 14 residues. Written as DNA, the CDR3 is TGTGCCAGCTCACCTCCGGGACAGGGGGATACGCAGTATTTT. Its protein product is CASSPPGQGDTQYF.

V gene TRBV2 combines with J gene TRBJ2-2; possible D gene TRBD2, 6 bases. CDR1 and CDR2 from the germline V gene are SNHLY and FYNNEI. The CDR3 is 15 amino acids. V was shortened by 4 bases and J by 4 bases, with 13 bases between the two germline ends. CDR3 region: CASSGRGGVTGELFF. In nucleotides, the CDR3 is TGTGCCAGCAGTGGGCGGGGTGGAGTCACCGGGGAGCTGTTTTTT.

V and J are TRBV5-1 and TRBJ2-5, with unresolved D. This CDR3 spans 13 amino acids. CDR1 is SGHRS and CDR2 is YFSETQ in the germline V gene. With 5 bases removed from V and 2 bases from J, the gap between germline ends came to 10 bases. The CDR3 DNA reads TGCGCCAGCAGGTCGCCGGATCAAGAGACCCAGTACTTC. This translates into CASRSPDQETQYF.

This clonotype was found many times. The rearrangement uses TRBV18 and TRBJ1-1; 8 nucleotides agree with TRBD1. Germline-derived CDR1 and CDR2 are KGHSH and LQKENI. With 3 bases clipped from V and 6 bases from J, the junction kept 3 bases outside the gene matches. There are 13 residues in the CDR3. The CDR3 reads CASSPAGGPEAFF. CDR3 coding DNA: TGTGCCAGCTCACCTGCAGGGGGCCCTGAAGCTTTCTTT.

A few counts support this clonotype. J is TRBJ2-1 and V is TRBV12-3 or TRBV12-4; 9 nucleotides align to TRBD2. V lost 3 bases, J lost 10 bases, and 10 bases stayed unmatched. The CDR3 has 15 residues. The CDR3 loop reads CASSFRSGTSHEQFF. As DNA, the CDR3 is TGTGCCAGCAGTTTTCGCTCCGGGACTAGCCACGAGCAGTTCTTC.

In its sample, this clonotype was seen a few times. The J gene is TRBJ2-5, the V gene TRBV7-9; D gene ambiguous. The germline V gene encodes CDR1 SEHNR and CDR2 FQNEAQ (reference sequence). V gave up 1 base and J gave up 1 base, with 10 bases separating them. The length of the CDR3 is 15 residues. CDR3 residues: CASSLGHSGQETQYF. The CDR3 DNA reads TGTGCCAGCAGCTTAGGTCACTCGGGCCAAGAGACCCAGTACTTC.

This clonotype was seen more than once but under ten times. V and J are TRBV24-1 and TRBJ2-2; D unclear. Germline V CDR1 and CDR2: KGHDR, SFDVKD. This CDR3 is 15 amino acids long. The V and J ends lost 4 bases and 5 bases respectively, with 13 bases between them. The CDR3 here is CATSEEIPRTGELFF. The DNA for the CDR3 is TGTGCCACCAGTGAAGAAATCCCTAGGACCGGGGAGCTGTTTTTT.

This clonotype was seen only a few times. This chain uses TRBV6-6 with TRBJ1-5, with D possibly matching TRBD1 (5 bases). The CDR3 spans 15 residues. Germline CDR1 is MNHNY and CDR2 is SVGAGI (reference sequence). Trimming left V 5 bases short and J 0 bases short, with 11 bases between. The CDR3 DNA is TGTGCCAGCAGTCGGACATCCGATAGCAATCAGCCCCAGCATTTT. Translated, it gives CASSRTSDSNQPQHF.

This clonotype was detected a few times. This chain joins TRBV11-2 and TRBJ2-4; the D is unclear. V shed 1 base and J shed 0 bases, with 10 bases lying between them. The CDR3 has 16 residues. The germline gives CDR1 SGHAT, CDR2 FQNNGV. The chain's CDR3 is CASSLGSGLAKNIQYF. CDR3 coding DNA: TGTGCCAGCAGCTTAGGATCCGGTCTAGCCAAAAACATTCAGTACTTC.

The chain links TRBV6-2 or TRBV6-3 to TRBJ2-3, with D uncertain. In germline, CDR1 is MNHEY, CDR2 SVGEGT. This CDR3 spans 14 amino acids. Trimming took off 2 bases at V and 1 base at J, with 7 bases between the two ends. Here the CDR3 reads CASSYGSRTDTQYF. In nucleotides, the CDR3 is TGTGCCAGCAGTTACGGATCCCGCACAGATACGCAGTATTTT.

This clonotype was observed many times. This chain links TRBV7-2 with TRBJ1-6; possible D gene TRBD1, 5 bases. CDR1 and CDR2 (germline): SGHTA, FQGNSA. This CDR3 spans 21 amino acids. Trimming left V 1 base short and J 0 bases short, with 22 bases between. CDR3 bases: TGTGCCAGCAGCTTAGTTCAGGGACGGCTGATTTCGAGCTCCTATAATTCACCCCTCCACTTT. It specifies CASSLVQGRLISSSYNSPLHF.

The V and J genes are TRBV5-1 and TRBJ2-7; TRBD1 matches 7 bases. CDR1 and CDR2 (germline): SGHRS, YFSETQ. V dropped 0 bases and J dropped 2; count of bases not matched to a gene: 11. The CDR3 totals 17 residues. The CDR3 nucleotides read TGCGCCAGCAGCTTGGTTCCCGGACAGGCCCTCGCCTACGAGCAGTACTTC. Amino acids: CASSLVPGQALAYEQYF.

Note on this clonotype: The CDR3 carries no conserved terminal phenylalanine or tryptophan, so it likely arises from a read error. The chain is built from TRBV11-2 and TRBJ2-1; 8 nucleotides line up with TRBD2. CDR3 length equals 16 residues. V shed 1 base and J 1 base; nucleotides not matched to a gene: 3. CDR1 is SGHAT, CDR2 FQNNGV, per germline. CDR3 sequence reads: CASSLVPSGSYNEQFL. The CDR3 region has the DNA TGTGCCAGCAGCTTAGTTCCTAGCGGGTCCTACAATGAGCAGTTCCTC.